These 14 T cell receptor beta chains share one sample of origin, sequenced in a study of OX40 agonist ivuxolimab in advanced cancers. The data were produced by immunoSEQ multiplex PCR, yet TCRdb's version contains in-frame clones alone and is incomplete. The sample lists roughly 60,000 clones, over 90% occurring once. Sequencing used CD4+ or CD8+ T cells sorted from blood, obtained in a trial of the OX40 agonist ivuxolimab. The receptors were gathered from an adult with an advanced solid tumor such as melanoma, head and neck, liver or kidney cancer.

This clone was seen just once. The CDR3 DNA reads as TGTGCCAGCAGCCAAGATCTATCGGGGGTTGGCGGCTACACCTTC. It yields the protein CASSQDLSGVGGYTF. The chain couples TRBV4-2 to TRBJ1-2, with D possibly TRBD1 on 5 matching bases. The germline gives CDR1 LGHNA, CDR2 YNFKEQ. The CDR3 length is 15 residues. Trimming took 0 bases from V and 8 from J, leaving 16 bases between them.

This chain joins TRBV5-6 and TRBJ2-3; D perhaps matches TRBD2 (7 bases). Germline V gives CDR1 SGHDT, CDR2 YYEEEE. Trimming took off 3 bases at V and 3 bases at J, with 17 bases between the two ends. CDR3 size: 16 residues. The CDR3, as DNA: TGTGCCAGCAGCTCCATGGGGGGGCTGGAGACAGATACGCAGTATTTT. Translation gives CASSSMGGLETDTQYF.

The rearrangement joins TRBV27 to TRBJ2-7; D uncertain. This CDR3 contains 13 residues. Trimming removed 3 bases from V and 0 bases from J, with 6 bases in between. Germline CDR1 is MNHEY and CDR2 is SMNVEV (reference sequence). DNA of the CDR3: TGTGCCAGCAGTTTTGGTGTCTCCTACGAGCAGTACTTC. Residues: CASSFGVSYEQYF.

This clone was recorded a few times. The rearrangement uses TRBV11-2 and TRBJ1-1; D possibly corresponds to TRBD1 (5 bases). The CDR3 has 13 residues. With 6 bases removed from V and 8 bases from J, the gap between germline ends came to 16 bases. Germline-derived CDR1 and CDR2 are SGHAT and FQNNGV. The CDR3 sequence is CASSLTGGSEAFF. CDR3 coding DNA: TGTGCCAGCAGTCTAACGGGGGGGAGCGAAGCTTTCTTT.

The V call is TRBV28, the J call TRBJ1-2; 7 nucleotides match TRBD1. The CDR3 contains 14 residues. Germline V gene sequence: CDR1 MDHEN, CDR2 SYDVKM. The junction had 7 bases not matched to a gene; V was cut back by 5 bases and J by 4 bases. The CDR3 DNA follows: TGTGCCAGCAGTGCCGCGGGACAGATCTATGGCTACACCTTC. Encoded protein: CASSAAGQIYGYTF.

This chain uses TRBV9 with TRBJ2-2; D gene unclear. Germline V gives CDR1 SGDLS, CDR2 YYNGEE. The V gene lost 0 bases and the J gene lost 3 bases, with 3 bases spanning the gap. This CDR3 comprises 13 residues. CDR3 sequence: CASSVVDTGELFF. DNA for the CDR3: TGTGCCAGCAGCGTAGTGGACACCGGGGAGCTGTTTTTT.

The chain recombines TRBV18 with TRBJ2-5, with 11 bases that match TRBD1. V lost 0 bases and J lost 4; bases outside the gene matches: 1. This CDR3 is built from 15 residues. Germline V lookup: CDR1 KGHSH, CDR2 LQKENI. The CDR3 nucleotides read TGTGCCAGCTCACCACCGGGACAGGGGGGAGAGACCCAGTACTTC. Its protein is CASSPPGQGGETQYF.

The rearrangement joins TRBV28 to TRBJ2-3; D could derive from TRBD1 or TRBD2 (5 bases each). The V end lost 3 bases, the J end lost 0 bases, and 10 bases lay between the germline ends. The CDR3 is made up of 15 amino acids. Germline CDR1 and CDR2: MDHEN and SYDVKM. CDR3 DNA sequence: TGTGCCAGCAGTTTCCGAGGGGCTAGCACAGATACGCAGTATTTT. Amino acid sequence: CASSFRGASTDTQYF.

The chain has TRBV27 and TRBJ2-1; D remains unclear. Germline CDR1 is MNHEY and CDR2 is SMNVEV (reference sequence). The CDR3 has 13 amino acids. V lost 5 bases and J 5 bases, leaving 10 bases between the germline ends. The CDR3 DNA follows: TGTGCCAGCAGTATACCCCCTAACAATGAGCAGTTCTTC. Protein sequence: CASSIPPNNEQFF.

The chain is built from TRBV19 and TRBJ2-7, with 10 bases lining up with TRBD2. The CDR3 loop spans 13 amino acids. Germline CDR1 LNHDA, CDR2 SQIVND (reference sequence). The V and J ends lost 5 bases and 6 bases, in that order; junction bases with no gene match: 4. CDR3 in amino acids: CASSLIAGGEQYF. The CDR3 nucleotides are TGTGCCAGTAGTCTAATAGCGGGAGGCGAGCAGTACTTC.

This sequence joins TRBV19 and TRBJ2-1; the match to TRBD2 covers 11 bases. The V gene's germline CDR1 is LNHDA and CDR2 SQIVND (reference sequence). This CDR3 has 15 residues. The J segment lost 6 bases and the V segment lost 3 bases, leaving 4 bases of the junction unmatched. CDR3 in amino acids: CASSMTSGVSNEQFF. Written as DNA, the CDR3 is TGTGCCAGTAGTATGACTAGCGGGGTATCCAATGAGCAGTTCTTC.

The genes are TRBV7-6 and TRBJ2-2; tentative D call: TRBD2 (5 bases). Germline values: CDR1 SGHVS, CDR2 FNYEAQ. The CDR3 length is 16 residues. The germline V and J ends were trimmed by 3 bases and 6 bases, with 17 bases remaining between them. This chain's CDR3 is CASSFFGSGSSGELFF. CDR3 bases: TGTGCCAGCAGCTTCTTTGGAAGCGGAAGTTCCGGGGAGCTGTTTTTT.

This chain connects TRBV9 to TRBJ1-2; 9 nucleotides agree with TRBD1. Looked up from germline, CDR1 is SGDLS and CDR2 is YYNGEE. V trimming: 0 bases; J trimming: 9 bases; junction bases outside the gene matches: 12. The CDR3 is 16 amino acids. The chain's CDR3 is CASSVERSRTGVRYTF. CDR3 DNA: TGTGCCAGCAGCGTAGAGAGGTCGAGGACAGGGGTTCGCTACACCTTC.

This sequence joins TRBV6-1 and TRBJ2-1; the D gene is possibly TRBD2 (6 bases). The CDR3 runs to 12 residues. The germline V gene encodes CDR1 MNHNS and CDR2 SASEGT. V was cut by 7 bases and J by 7 bases, with 11 bases left in between. DNA of the CDR3: TGTGCCAGCACGGGAGCAGGTAATGAGCAGTTCTTC. Translating gives CASTGAGNEQFF.